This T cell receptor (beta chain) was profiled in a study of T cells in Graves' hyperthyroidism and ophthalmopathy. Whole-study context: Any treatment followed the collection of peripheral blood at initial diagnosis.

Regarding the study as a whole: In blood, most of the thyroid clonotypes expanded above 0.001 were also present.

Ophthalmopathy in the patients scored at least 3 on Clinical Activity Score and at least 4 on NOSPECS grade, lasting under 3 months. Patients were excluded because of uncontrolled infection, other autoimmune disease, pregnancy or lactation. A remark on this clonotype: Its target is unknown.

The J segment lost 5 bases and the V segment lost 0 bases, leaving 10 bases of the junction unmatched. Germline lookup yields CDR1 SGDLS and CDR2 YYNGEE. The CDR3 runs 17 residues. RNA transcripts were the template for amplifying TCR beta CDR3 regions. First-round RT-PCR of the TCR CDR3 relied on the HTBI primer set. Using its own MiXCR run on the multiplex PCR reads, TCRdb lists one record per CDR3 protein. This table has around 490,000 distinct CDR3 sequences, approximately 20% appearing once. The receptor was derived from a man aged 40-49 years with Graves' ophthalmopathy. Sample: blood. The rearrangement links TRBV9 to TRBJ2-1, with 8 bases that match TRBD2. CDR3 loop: CASSVGPAGGINNEQFF. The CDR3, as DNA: TGTGCCAGCAGCGTAGGTCCGGCGGGAGGAATTAACAATGAGCAGTTCTTC.